This T cell receptor beta chain was profiled in a study of OX40 agonist ivuxolimab in advanced cancers. Study outcomes and limitations: Expanded peripheral T cell antigen specificity was not determined.

V lost 2 bases and J 8 bases, leaving 10 bases between the germline ends. Germline CDR1 and CDR2: MDHEN and SYDVKM. The length of the CDR3 is 13 residues. Assay used: immunoSEQ multiplex PCR; TCRdb lists only in-frame clones, some missing. The sample shows 35,000 to 55,000 clones, about 90% of them seen only once. Concerning this clone: The antigen remains undetermined.

The sequence derives from an adult with an advanced solid tumor such as melanoma, head and neck, liver or kidney cancer. Specimen: CD4+ or CD8+ T cells sorted from blood, collected in a trial of the OX40 agonist ivuxolimab. This chain uses TRBV28 with TRBJ1-5, with D uncertain. CDR3 in amino acids: CASSLGPGKPQHF. In nucleotides, the CDR3 is TGTGCCAGCAGTTTAGGACCGGGGAAGCCCCAGCATTTT.